This passage covers 23 T cell receptor beta chains from one sample sequenced in a study of PD-L1 blockade in urothelial cancer. Repertoires were generated with immunoSEQ multiplex PCR, while TCRdb's copy carries only in-frame clones and drops some. The sample holds 40,000 to 50,000 clones, approximately 83% seen once. Time point in this sample: peripheral blood 6 weeks after treatment start. Sequencing was performed on PBMCs, taken around atezolizumab (anti-PD-L1) treatment. The receptors shown here come from a man aged 55 to 70 with urothelial cancer.

The chain recombines TRBV7-6 with TRBJ1-1; D is possibly TRBD1 (6 bases). Between the trimmed V and J ends, which lost 2 bases and 3 bases, there was a span of 16 bases. The length of the CDR3 is 16 residues. Germline V gene sequence: CDR1 SGHVS, CDR2 FNYEAQ. The CDR3 DNA sequence: TGTGCCAGCAGCTTAAGCGGCCCAGGGGCTTACACTGAAGCTTTCTTT. Translating gives CASSLSGPGAYTEAFF. The full variable domain, its missing parts supplied by reference TRBV7-6 and TRBJ1-1, is GAGVSQSPRYKVTKRGQDVALRCDPISGHVSLYWYRQALGQGPEFLTYFNYEAQQDKSGLPNDRFSAERPEGSISTLTIQRTEQRDSAMYRCASSLSGPGAYTEAFFGQGTRLTVV.

The chain combines TRBV6-5 with TRBJ2-5, with 9 bases aligning to TRBD2. V lost 0 bases and J lost 2; bases outside the gene matches: 1. This CDR3 has 15 residues. The germline gives CDR1 MNHEY, CDR2 SVGAGI. CDR3 protein: CASSYSLAGQETQYF. The CDR3 bases are TGTGCCAGCAGTTACTCGCTAGCGGGGCAAGAGACCCAGTACTTC.

The chain has TRBV6-6 and TRBJ1-6; 7 nucleotides align to TRBD1. The CDR3 consists of 15 residues. The germline gives CDR1 MNHNY, CDR2 SVGAGI (reference sequence). With 4 bases clipped from V and 7 bases from J, the junction kept 7 bases outside the gene matches. CDR3 coding DNA: TGTGCCAGCAGTTCGAACAGGGGTGGCAATTCACCCCTCCACTTT. Protein: CASSSNRGGNSPLHF.

The chain is built from TRBV6-1 and TRBJ1-1; 9 bases map to TRBD1. Trimming at V came to 3 bases and at J to 4 bases, leaving 9 bases not matched to a gene. The CDR3 runs to 16 residues. CDR1 and CDR2 from the germline V gene are MNHNS and SASEGT. CDR3 residues: CASSDAHTGGITEAFF. CDR3 bases: TGTGCCAGCAGTGACGCGCATACAGGGGGCATCACTGAAGCTTTCTTT.

The chain links TRBV7-8 to TRBJ2-5; D may be TRBD1 (6 bases). Looked up from germline, CDR1 is SGHVS and CDR2 is FQNEAQ. The CDR3 consists of 15 residues. V was cut by 4 bases and J by 5 bases, with 17 bases left in between. CDR3 sequence (DNA): TGTGCCAGCAGCTCCTCCCGGGTGGGGGCTGAGACCCAGTACTTC. It is translated as CASSSSRVGAETQYF. The full variable domain, rest sourced from reference TRBV7-8 and TRBJ2-5, is GAGVSQSPRYKVAKRGQDVALRCDPISGHVSLFWYQQALGQGPEFLTYFQNEAQLDKSGLPSDRFFAERPEGSVSTLKIQRTQQEDSAVYLCASSSSRVGAETQYFGPGTRLLVL.

This sequence joins TRBV5-4 and TRBJ2-5; the match to TRBD2 covers 11 bases. Germline CDR1 and CDR2: SGHNT and YYREEE (reference sequence). V shed 0 bases and J 5 bases; nucleotides not matched to a gene: 6. The CDR3 is 16 residues long. CDR3 in amino acids: CASSLDLAGGQETQYF. In DNA form, the CDR3 reads TGTGCCAGCAGCTTGGATCTAGCGGGGGGCCAGGAGACCCAGTACTTC.

The chain has TRBV4-1 and TRBJ1-5; 8 bases agree with TRBD1. The CDR3 has 16 amino acids. Germline V gene data show CDR1 as MGHRA and CDR2 as YSYEKL. The V and J ends lost 0 bases and 5 bases, in that order; junction bases with no gene match: 6. The CDR3 loop is CASSQEEGQDYQPQHF. As DNA, the CDR3 is TGCGCCAGCAGCCAAGAAGAGGGACAGGACTATCAGCCCCAGCATTTT.

The genes are TRBV7-2 and TRBJ2-7; 10 nucleotides agree with TRBD1. The ends lost 4 bases at V and 5 bases at J; junction bases unmatched: 8. The germline V gene has CDR1 SGHTA and CDR2 FQGNSA. The CDR3 sequence is 15 residues long. The CDR3 DNA reads TGTGCCAGCAGCTCGACCCGGGACAGGGGCAACGAGCAGTACTTC. This gives the protein CASSSTRDRGNEQYF.

The V call is TRBV30, the J call TRBJ1-1, with 7 positions matching TRBD1. The germline gives CDR1 GTSNPN, CDR2 SVGIG (reference sequence). The CDR3 length is 14 residues. With 1 base clipped from V and 9 bases from J, the junction kept 11 bases outside the gene matches. CDR3 DNA sequence: TGTGCCTGGAGTGCACACAGGGGCGCGGACAAAGCTTTCTTT. Protein sequence: CAWSAHRGADKAFF.

This rearrangement joins TRBV27 to TRBJ2-7; 10 bases are a match to TRBD1. Germline V gene sequence: CDR1 MNHEY, CDR2 SMNVEV (reference sequence). The trim removed 10 bases at V and 1 base at J, leaving 16 bases unmatched. CDR3 length: 17 residues. DNA of the CDR3: TGTGCCACCTCGGAGGGACAGGGGTATAGTGGGTCCTACGAGCAGTACTTC. Residues: CATSEGQGYSGSYEQYF.

This chain uses TRBV7-2 with TRBJ2-3; D is unclear. V was clipped by 0 bases and J by 6 bases, with 10 bases between them. CDR1 and CDR2 from the germline V gene are SGHTA and FQGNSA. The CDR3 covers 14 residues. The CDR3 here is CASSLARLLDTQYF. Written as DNA, the CDR3 is TGTGCCAGCAGCTTAGCGCGCCTGTTGGATACGCAGTATTTT.

This rearrangement joins TRBV18 to TRBJ1-1, with 7 bases lining up with TRBD1. The V gene's germline CDR1 is KGHSH and CDR2 LQKENI. The CDR3 sequence is 16 residues long. The ends lost 2 bases at V and 3 bases at J; junction bases unmatched: 9. The DNA of the CDR3 is TGTGCCAGCTCACCAATGGGCAGGGGGACGGACACTGAAGCTTTCTTT. Protein sequence: CASSPMGRGTDTEAFF.

This clone was observed at least ten times. The V gene is TRBV6-6, the J gene TRBJ1-2; 9 bases line up with TRBD1. There are 14 residues in the CDR3. The junction had 4 bases not matched to a gene; V was cut back by 6 bases and J by 2 bases. Germline-derived CDR1 and CDR2 are MNHNY and SVGAGI (reference sequence). DNA for the CDR3: TGTGCCAGCAGCCGGGGGACAGGGAACTATGGCTACACCTTC. Encoded protein: CASSRGTGNYGYTF.

To note about this clone: The same CDR3 can be traced to other DNA sequences in this sample. This chain joins TRBV5-1 and TRBJ2-5; possible D gene TRBD2, 5 bases. The CDR3 consists of 14 residues. Trimming cost V 0 bases and J 2 bases, with 8 bases left between them. Germline CDR1 and CDR2: SGHRS and YFSETQ. CDR3 protein: CASSLGRGQETQYF. The DNA for the CDR3 is TGCGCCAGCAGCTTGGGCCGCGGGCAAGAGACCCAGTACTTC.

The chain uses TRBV5-8 and TRBJ1-2; weak D call: TRBD1 (5 bases). This CDR3 contains 15 residues. Germline-derived CDR1 and CDR2 are SGHTS and YDEGEE. Trimming removed 0 bases from V and 4 bases from J, with 13 bases in between. The CDR3 protein is CASSLEPGMAYGYTF. CDR3 bases: TGTGCCAGCAGCTTGGAGCCAGGGATGGCCTATGGCTACACCTTC.

The count of this clone is one. The CDR3 is CASSNLTDRGLLAKNIQYF. The CDR3 bases are TGTGCCAGCAGCAACCTCACGGACAGGGGGCTGCTAGCCAAAAACATTCAGTACTTC. V gene TRBV21-1 combines with J gene TRBJ2-4; TRBD1 is the table's D call and was not checked against the DNA. TRBV21-1 counts as a pseudogene. This CDR3 spans 19 amino acids.

This chain links TRBV10-3 with TRBJ1-1; tentatively, D is TRBD1 (5 bases). CDR1 ENHRY and CDR2 SYGVKD come from the germline V gene. The CDR3 contains 11 residues. V was cut by 8 bases and J by 6 bases, with 10 bases left in between. The CDR3, as DNA: TGTGCCATCGGGAGGGGTTCTGAAGCTTTCTTT. Translating it yields CAIGRGSEAFF.

The chain couples TRBV9 to TRBJ2-3, with TRBD1 as a possible D gene (6 bases). CDR3 length: 16 amino acids. From germline, CDR1 is SGDLS and CDR2 YYNGEE. The V end lost 4 bases, the J end lost 5 bases, and 20 bases lay between the germline ends. The CDR3 loop reads CASSLQGTLTRDTQYF. In DNA, the CDR3 is TGTGCCAGCAGCCTTCAGGGGACCCTAACCCGAGATACGCAGTATTTT.

This chain uses TRBV2 with TRBJ1-5; no clear D gene. V was clipped by 7 bases and J by 12 bases, with 19 bases between them. The length of the CDR3 is 13 residues. Germline loops: CDR1 SNHLY, CDR2 FYNNEI. The CDR3 loop is CASTRSLRDNQHF. In DNA, the CDR3 is TGTGCCAGCACACGGAGTCTCCGGGATAACCAGCATTTT.

CDR3 sequence (DNA): TGTGCCAGCAGCGTAGTTCCGGGGATGAACACTGAAGCTTTCTTT. Translated, it gives CASSVVPGMNTEAFF. The chain has TRBV9 and TRBJ1-1, with D hard to call. V lost 0 bases and J 0 bases, leaving 9 bases between the germline ends. Germline V gives CDR1 SGDLS, CDR2 YYNGEE. The CDR3 consists of 15 residues. Full variable domain (outside the CDR3, taken from reference TRBV9 and TRBJ1-1): DSGVTQTPKHLITATGQRVTLRCSPRSGDLSVYWYQQSLDQGLQFLIQYYNGEERAKGNILERFSAQQFPDLHSELNLSSLELGDSALYFCASSVVPGMNTEAFFGQGTRLTVV.

This chain links TRBV9 with TRBJ2-2; 10 nucleotides line up with TRBD1. The CDR3 length is 14 residues. The ends lost 4 bases at V and 6 bases at J; junction bases unmatched: 3. Per the germline V gene, CDR1 is SGDLS and CDR2 is YYNGEE. The CDR3 DNA follows: TGTGCCAGCAGCCAGACAGGGGGCTCCGGGGAGCTGTTTTTT. Translated: CASSQTGGSGELFF.

The chain employs TRBV7-8 and TRBJ2-7; 9 bases map to TRBD2. Germline V gene data show CDR1 as SGHVS and CDR2 as FQNEAQ. V dropped 0 bases and J dropped 6; count of bases not matched to a gene: 3. This CDR3 contains 14 residues. CDR3 nucleotides: TGTGCCAGCAGCTTAGCGATAGCGGGGGTCGAGCAGTACTTC. Protein: CASSLAIAGVEQYF.

CDR3 coding DNA: TGTGCCAGCATAGTCTACAGGGGTACTAACACTGAAGCTTTCTTT. It codes for CASIVYRGTNTEAFF. The V call is TRBV28, the J call TRBJ1-1, with TRBD1 matching 7 bases. CDR1 is MDHEN, CDR2 SYDVKM, per germline. Trimming at V came to 7 bases and at J to 2 bases, leaving 10 bases not matched to a gene. CDR3 length: 15 residues.